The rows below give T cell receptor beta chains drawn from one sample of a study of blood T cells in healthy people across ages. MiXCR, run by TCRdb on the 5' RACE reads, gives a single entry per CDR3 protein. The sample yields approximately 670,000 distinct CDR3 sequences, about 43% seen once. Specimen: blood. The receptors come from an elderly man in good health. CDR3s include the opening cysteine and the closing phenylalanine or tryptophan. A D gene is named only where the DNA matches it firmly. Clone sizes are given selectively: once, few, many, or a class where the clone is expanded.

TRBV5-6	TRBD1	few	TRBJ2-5	TGTGCCAGCAGCCCCCGGACAGGGGCGGAAGAGACCCAGTACTTC	CASSPRTGAEETQYF
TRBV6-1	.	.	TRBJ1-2	TGTGCCAGCAGTGAAGAAGGGTCGTCTGGCTACACCTTC	CASSEEGSSGYTF
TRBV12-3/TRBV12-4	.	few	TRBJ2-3	TGTGCCAGCAGCATTCGTCCAGATACGCAGTATTTT	CASSIRPDTQYF
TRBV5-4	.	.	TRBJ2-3	TGTGCCAGCAGCTTGGAGGGTTCTTACACAGATACGCAGTATTTT	CASSLEGSYTDTQYF
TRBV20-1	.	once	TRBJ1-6	TGCAGTGCTAGTGGGCCGTCCGATAATTCACCCCCCCACTTT	CSASGPSDNSPPHF
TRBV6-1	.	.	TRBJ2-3	TGTGCCAGCAGTAGCTCCCACGACAGGTACACAGATACGCAGTATTTT	CASSSSHDRYTDTQYF
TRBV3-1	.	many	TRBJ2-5	TGTGCCAGCAGCCAAGAGAGACCCCCCGAGACCCAGTACTTC	CASSQERPPETQYF
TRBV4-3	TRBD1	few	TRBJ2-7	TGCGCCGGCAGCCTAGACAGGGGTTACGAGCAGTACTTC	CAGSLDRGYEQYF
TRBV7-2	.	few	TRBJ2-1	TGTGCCAGCAGCTTAGTAGCAGGGGAGGAGCAGTTCTTC	CASSLVAGEEQFF
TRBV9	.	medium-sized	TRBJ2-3	TGTGCCAGCAGCCCCCGGACCGACACAGATACGCAGTATTTT	CASSPRTDTDTQYF
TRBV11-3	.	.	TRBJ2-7	TGTGCCAGCAGCTTAGGCAGGCAATCCTACGAGCAGTACTTC	CASSLGRQSYEQYF
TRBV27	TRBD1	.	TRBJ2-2	TGTGCCAGCAGTTTAGGACAGGGTGTCAGCACCGGGGAGCTGTTTTTT	CASSLGQGVSTGELFF
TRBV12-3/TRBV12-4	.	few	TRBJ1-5	TGTGCCAGCAGTCTCCGGAATATGGGCAATCAGCCCCAGCATTTT	CASSLRNMGNQPQHF
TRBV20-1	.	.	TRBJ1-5	TGCAGTGCTCAGGATAATAGCAATCAGCCCCAGCATTTT	CSAQDNSNQPQHF
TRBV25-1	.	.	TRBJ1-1	TGTGCCAGCAGCCCGTACAGGGTTCGCGCCACTGAAGCTTTCTTT	CASSPYRVRATEAFF
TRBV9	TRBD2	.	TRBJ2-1	TGTGCCAGCAGCGTAGGGCTAGCGGGAGACTATGAGCAGTTCTTC	CASSVGLAGDYEQFF
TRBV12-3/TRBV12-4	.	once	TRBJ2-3	TGTGCCAGCAGGGATACTGGGGGAGATACGCAGTATTTT	CASRDTGGDTQYF
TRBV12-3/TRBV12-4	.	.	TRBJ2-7	TGTGCCAGCAGTTCCCGCGGCAGGGCTCCTTCCTACGAGCAGTACTTC	CASSSRGRAPSYEQYF
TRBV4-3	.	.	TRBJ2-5	TGCGAACAACAGCAGCAAGAGACCCAGTACTTC	CEQQQQETQYF
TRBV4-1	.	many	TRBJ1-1	TGCGCCAGCAGCCCCCCGCCCGGGCGGAACACTGAAGCTTTCTTT	CASSPPPGRNTEAFF